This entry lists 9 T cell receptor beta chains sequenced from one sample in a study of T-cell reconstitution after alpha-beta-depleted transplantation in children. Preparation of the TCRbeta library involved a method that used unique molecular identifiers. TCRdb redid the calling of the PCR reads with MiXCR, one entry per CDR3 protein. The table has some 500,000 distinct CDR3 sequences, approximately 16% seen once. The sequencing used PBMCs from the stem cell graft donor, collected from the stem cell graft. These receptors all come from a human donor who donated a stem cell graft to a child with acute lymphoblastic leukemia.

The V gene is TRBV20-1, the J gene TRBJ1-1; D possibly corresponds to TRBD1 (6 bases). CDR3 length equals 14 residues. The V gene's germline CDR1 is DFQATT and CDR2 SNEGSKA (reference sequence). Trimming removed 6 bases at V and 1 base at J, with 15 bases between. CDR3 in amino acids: CSAPFLDRNTEAFF. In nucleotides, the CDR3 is TGCAGTGCCCCATTCTTGGACAGGAACACTGAAGCTTTCTTT.

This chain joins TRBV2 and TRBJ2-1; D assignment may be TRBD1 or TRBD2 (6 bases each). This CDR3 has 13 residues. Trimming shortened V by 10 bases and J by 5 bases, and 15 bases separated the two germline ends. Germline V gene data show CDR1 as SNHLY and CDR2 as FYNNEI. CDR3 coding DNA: TGTGCCACGAGTGGGGGGCTGGACAATGAGCAGTTCTTC. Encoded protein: CATSGGLDNEQFF.

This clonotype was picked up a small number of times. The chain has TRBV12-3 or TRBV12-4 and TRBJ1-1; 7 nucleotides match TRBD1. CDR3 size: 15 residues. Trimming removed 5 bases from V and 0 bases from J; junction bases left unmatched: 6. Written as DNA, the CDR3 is TGTGCCAGCAGTCTCCAGGACAGGCTGAACACTGAAGCTTTCTTT. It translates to CASSLQDRLNTEAFF.

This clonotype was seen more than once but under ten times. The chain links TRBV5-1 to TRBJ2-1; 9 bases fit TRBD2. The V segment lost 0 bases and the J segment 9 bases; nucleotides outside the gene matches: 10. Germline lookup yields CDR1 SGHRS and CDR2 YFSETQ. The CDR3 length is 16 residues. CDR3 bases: TGCGCCAGCAGCTTGGCCATGGTTAGCGGGGGTAGTGAGCAGTTCTTC. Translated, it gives CASSLAMVSGGSEQFF.

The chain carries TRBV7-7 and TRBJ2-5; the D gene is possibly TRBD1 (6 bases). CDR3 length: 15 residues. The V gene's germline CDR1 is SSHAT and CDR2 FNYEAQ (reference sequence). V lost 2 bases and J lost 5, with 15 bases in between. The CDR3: CASSLNQGQGETQYF. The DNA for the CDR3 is TGTGCCAGCAGCTTAAATCAGGGTCAGGGGGAGACCCAGTACTTC.

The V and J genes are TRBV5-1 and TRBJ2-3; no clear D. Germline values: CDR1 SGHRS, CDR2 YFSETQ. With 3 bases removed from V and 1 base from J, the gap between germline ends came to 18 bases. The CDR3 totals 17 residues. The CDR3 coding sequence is TGCGCCAGCAGCTCCGATGGACGGGCCGTGGGCACAGATACGCAGTATTTT. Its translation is CASSSDGRAVGTDTQYF.

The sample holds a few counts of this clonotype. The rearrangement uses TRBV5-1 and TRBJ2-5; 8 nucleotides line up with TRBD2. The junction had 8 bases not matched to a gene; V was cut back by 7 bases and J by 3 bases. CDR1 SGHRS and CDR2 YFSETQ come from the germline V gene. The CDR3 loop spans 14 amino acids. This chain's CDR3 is CASREGVMEETQYF. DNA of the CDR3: TGCGCCAGCCGGGAGGGGGTCATGGAAGAGACCCAGTACTTC.

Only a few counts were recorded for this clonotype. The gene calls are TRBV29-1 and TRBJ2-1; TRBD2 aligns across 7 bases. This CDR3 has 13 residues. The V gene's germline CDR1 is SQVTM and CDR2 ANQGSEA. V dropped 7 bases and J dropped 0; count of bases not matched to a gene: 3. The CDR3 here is CSGWTSSYNEQFF. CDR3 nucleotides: TGCAGCGGATGGACTAGCTCCTACAATGAGCAGTTCTTC.

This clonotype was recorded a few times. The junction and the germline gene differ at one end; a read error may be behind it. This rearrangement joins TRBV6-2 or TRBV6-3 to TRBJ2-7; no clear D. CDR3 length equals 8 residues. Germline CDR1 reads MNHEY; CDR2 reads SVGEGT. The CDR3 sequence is CASSLWNF. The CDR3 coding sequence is TGTGCCAGCAGTTTGTGGAACTTC.